One T cell receptor beta chain is described in this entry. It has no known antigen specificity. No base qualities exist here, and no much larger clone lies one base off it. The data were obtained in a study of tumor-infiltrating lymphocytes in glioblastoma multiforme (dated by TCRdb to about 2017). In the study overall: To find out whether intratumoral genomic heterogeneity fosters TIL diversity, the study jointly investigated somatic mutations, TIL diversity and immune response activity. Broad study findings and their caveats: Clone frequencies may be distorted by RNA-based TCR sequencing because unequal numbers of TCR transcripts are carried by T cells. The authors noted that sorting T cells into functional subsets, which was not done in this study, would be a future improvement. Generalizability was limited because only one glioblastoma patient was included in the TCR and somatic mutation analysis.

TCRB libraries were built from RNA via three nested multiplex PCR rounds using a modified ARM-PCR protocol with multiple V-beta primers and a C-beta primer. Starting from roughly 0.5 ug of total RNA, TCRB-specific cDNA was synthesized using ProtoScript II Reverse Transcriptase and a C-beta primer. For the TCRB libraries, no unique molecular identifiers were described. In the third PCR, barcodes and adapters were added over about 23 cycles using Deep VentR (exo-) polymerase, and bands of 250-500 bp were then gel purified. An Illumina HiSeq 2500 was used to sequence the TCRB libraries with 250 bp paired-end reads. As for the authors' bioinformatics: The reads were cleaned with Trimmomatic, merged with FLASH and assigned V, D and J segments with MiGEC before being analyzed in VDJtools. Repertoire diversity was measured using the Shannon-Wiener diversity index, which was calculated with VDJtools. TCRdb applied fastp at Q25 and MiXCR to the public reads, then kept only in-frame beta chains. A single entry per CDR3 protein holds the most common genes and DNA from its merged rows. The V and J calls shown here were made by TCRdb, not taken from the authors' results. This sample gives about 8,400 distinct CDR3 sequences in total; around three quarters of them show up just once. Roughly 48% of the sample is in the top ten clones.

Per the germline V gene (reference sequence), WNHNN is the CDR1 and SYGVQD is the CDR2. The V and J ends are trimmed by 7 bases and 1 base, leaving 10 bases between them. The CDR3, from cysteine to phenylalanine, totals 13 residues. The only DNA kept is the CDR3, 39 bases in frame from the first base. The AllPrep DNA/RNA mini kit was used to purify genomic DNA and total RNA simultaneously from each of the ten or so tumor samples. Every RNA sample had an OD 260/280 ratio above 1.9 and an RNA integrity number above 6.5. The chain couples TRBV10-1 to TRBJ1-1, with no confident D gene call. The clonotype comes from a male donor with glioblastoma. The sample was brain tumor tissue. The CDR3 in this case is CASTLDWNTEAFF. The DNA sequence follows: TGCGCCAGCACCTTAGACTGGAACACTGAAGCTTTCTTT.